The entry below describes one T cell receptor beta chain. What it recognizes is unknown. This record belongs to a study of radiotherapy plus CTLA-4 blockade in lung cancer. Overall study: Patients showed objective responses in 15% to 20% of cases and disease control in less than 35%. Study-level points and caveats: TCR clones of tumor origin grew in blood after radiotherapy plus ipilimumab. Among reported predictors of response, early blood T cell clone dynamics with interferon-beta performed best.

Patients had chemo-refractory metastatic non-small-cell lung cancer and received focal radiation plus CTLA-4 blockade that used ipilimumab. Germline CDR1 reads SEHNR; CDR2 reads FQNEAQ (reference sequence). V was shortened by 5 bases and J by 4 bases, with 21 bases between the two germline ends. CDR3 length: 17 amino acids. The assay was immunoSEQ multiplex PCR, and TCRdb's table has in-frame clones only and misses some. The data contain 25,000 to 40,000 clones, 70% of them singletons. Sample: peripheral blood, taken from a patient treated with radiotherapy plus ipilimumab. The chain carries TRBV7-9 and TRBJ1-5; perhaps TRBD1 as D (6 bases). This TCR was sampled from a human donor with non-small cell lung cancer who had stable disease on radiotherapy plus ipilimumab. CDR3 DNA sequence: TGTGCCAGCAGCCAGACCCCCGGAAGGGACAATAATCAGCCCCAGCATTTT. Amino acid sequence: CASSQTPGRDNNQPQHF.